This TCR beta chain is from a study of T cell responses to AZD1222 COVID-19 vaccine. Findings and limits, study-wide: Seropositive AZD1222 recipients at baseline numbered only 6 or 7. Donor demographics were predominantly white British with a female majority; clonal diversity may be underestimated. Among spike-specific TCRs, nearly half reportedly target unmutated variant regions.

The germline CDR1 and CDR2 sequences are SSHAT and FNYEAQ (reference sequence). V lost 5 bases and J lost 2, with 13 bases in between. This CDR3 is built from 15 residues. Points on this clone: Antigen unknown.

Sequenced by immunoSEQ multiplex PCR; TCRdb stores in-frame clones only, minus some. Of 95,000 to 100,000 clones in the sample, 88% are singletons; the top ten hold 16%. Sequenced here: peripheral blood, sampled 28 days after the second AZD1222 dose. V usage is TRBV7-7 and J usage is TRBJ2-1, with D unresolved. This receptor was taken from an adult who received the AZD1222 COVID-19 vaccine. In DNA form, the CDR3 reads TGTGCCAGCAGCCCCACCCGGACCACCTACAATGAGCAGTTCTTC. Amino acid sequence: CASSPTRTTYNEQFF.